One and the same sample provided the 15 T cell receptor beta chains below, sequenced in a study of shared clonotypes between healthy human individuals. CD45RO-negative, CCR7-selected cells formed the naive CD8 fraction, which excluded terminally differentiated effector memory CD45RA+ cells. The table came from immunoSEQ multiplex PCR; TCRdb's copy has only in-frame clones and leaves some out. The sample has some 2 million clones; 85% to 95% are singletons. Sequencing used naive CD8+ T cells sorted from blood. The origin of the receptors is a man between 18 and 35 years old in good health.

This chain uses TRBV9 with TRBJ2-3; no firm D call. The V gene's germline CDR1 is SGDLS and CDR2 YYNGEE. Trimming removed 4 bases at V and 6 bases at J, with 12 bases between. The CDR3 sequence is 13 residues long. CDR3 DNA sequence: TGTGCCAGCAGCCAAGACCATCTGGATACGCAGTATTTT. Residues: CASSQDHLDTQYF.

This clone is a singleton in its sample. This chain uses TRBV28 with TRBJ2-7; D unresolved. Trimming stripped 2 bases from V and 6 bases from J, with 8 bases between. Per germline, CDR1 MDHEN and CDR2 SYDVKM. The CDR3 totals 12 residues. CDR3 loop: CASSLRSGEQYF. CDR3 DNA: TGTGCCAGCAGTTTAAGAAGTGGCGAGCAGTACTTC.

The chain links TRBV6-1 to TRBJ2-3; possible D gene TRBD1, 7 bases. The germline gives CDR1 MNHNS, CDR2 SASEGT. This CDR3 has 21 residues. V lost 0 bases, J lost 4 bases, and 29 bases lay in between. Here the CDR3 DNA reads TGTGCCAGCAGTGAAGCGCATTTGATGTGGTTGGTGCAGGGGGAGGCAGATACGCAGTATTTT. Translating it yields CASSEAHLMWLVQGEADTQYF.

The chain carries TRBV11-2 and TRBJ2-3; 8 nucleotides line up with TRBD1. The germline V gene encodes CDR1 SGHAT and CDR2 FQNNGV. Trimming took 7 bases from V and 3 from J; bases not matched to a gene: 21. The length of the CDR3 is 19 residues. The CDR3 reads CASNPVRSGGAVWTDTQYF. Here the CDR3 DNA reads TGTGCCAGCAACCCCGTCCGGTCAGGGGGCGCGGTATGGACAGATACGCAGTATTTT.

The V gene is TRBV6-6, the J gene TRBJ1-2, with D tentatively TRBD1 (5 bases). V shed 10 bases and J shed 12 bases, with 24 bases lying between them. The CDR3 has 13 amino acids. Germline V gives CDR1 MNHNY, CDR2 SVGAGI (reference sequence). The CDR3 DNA sequence: TGTGCCACCGACCATCATATCCAGGGTCTGGACACCTTC. This gives the protein CATDHHIQGLDTF.

The V gene is TRBV7-9, the J gene TRBJ2-3, with 9 bases lining up with TRBD2. In germline, CDR1 is SEHNR, CDR2 FQNEAQ (reference sequence). V gave up 8 bases and J gave up 4 bases; unmatched junction bases: 7. CDR3 length: 14 amino acids. The CDR3 nucleotides are TGTGCCAGCGGCGGGGGGGCGCTGGCAGATACGCAGTATTTT. This codes for CASGGGALADTQYF. Together with reference TRBV7-9 and TRBJ2-3, the CDR3 gives the full variable domain: DTGVSQNPRHKITKRGQNVTFRCDPISEHNRLYWYRQTLGQGPEFLTYFQNEAQLEKSRLLSDRFSAERPKGSFSTLEIQRTEQGDSAMYLCASGGGALADTQYFGPGTRLTVL.

The chain employs TRBV14 and TRBJ2-7; 12 nucleotides agree with TRBD1. Per germline, CDR1 SGHDN and CDR2 FVKESK. There are 15 residues in the CDR3. The junction had 7 bases not matched to a gene; V was cut back by 3 bases and J by 7 bases. The CDR3 DNA reads as TGTGCCAGCAGCCAGGGGACAGGGGGCTTAGAAGAGCAGTACTTC. Its protein is CASSQGTGGLEEQYF.

Concerning this clone: Other DNA sequences within the sample encode an identical CDR3. The CDR3 sequence: CASSHGGTEAFF. CDR3 DNA sequence: TGCGCCAGCAGTCACGGGGGGACTGAAGCTTTCTTT. The rearrangement joins TRBV5-1 to TRBJ1-1; a possible D gene is TRBD1 (5 bases). V lost 5 bases and J 5 bases, leaving 10 bases between the germline ends. The CDR3 length is 12 residues. Germline-derived CDR1 and CDR2 are SGHRS and YFSETQ.

This clone appeared once. The J gene is TRBJ2-5, the V gene TRBV28; 12 bases match TRBD1. CDR3 size: 16 residues. The V gene's germline CDR1 is MDHEN and CDR2 SYDVKM. Trimming took 5 bases from V and 0 from J; bases not matched to a gene: 4. The CDR3 is CASSLGTGGNQETQYF. The CDR3 region has the DNA TGTGCCAGCAGTCTAGGGACAGGGGGCAACCAAGAGACCCAGTACTTC.

The chain combines TRBV30 with TRBJ1-5; possibly TRBD1 for D (5 bases). CDR3 length: 12 amino acids. Germline values: CDR1 GTSNPN, CDR2 SVGIG (reference sequence). V shed 5 bases and J shed 5 bases, with 10 bases lying between them. CDR3: CAWDSGDQPQHF. The CDR3 coding sequence is TGTGCCTGGGACTCGGGGGATCAGCCCCAGCATTTT.

The CDR3 DNA sequence: TGCAGCCCCTGGGAACTTTCCTACAATGAGCAGTTCTTC. Amino acids: CSPWELSYNEQFF. The chain has TRBV29-1 and TRBJ2-1; D is unclear. With 8 bases removed from V and 1 base from J, the gap between germline ends came to 12 bases. The CDR3 has 13 amino acids. Germline CDR1 is SQVTM and CDR2 is ANQGSEA.

The rearrangement uses TRBV10-3 and TRBJ2-2; D is possibly TRBD1 (6 bases). The germline gives CDR1 ENHRY, CDR2 SYGVKD. The CDR3 extends over 13 amino acids. V lost 7 bases, J lost 3 bases, and 9 bases lay in between. CDR3 region: CAITGVDTGELFF. Written as DNA, the CDR3 is TGTGCCATCACAGGGGTGGACACCGGGGAGCTGTTTTTT.

This clone appeared a single time. This chain links TRBV5-8 with TRBJ2-7; a possible D gene is TRBD1 (6 bases). V was cut by 7 bases and J by 5 bases, with 13 bases left in between. Looked up from germline, CDR1 is SGHTS and CDR2 is YDEGEE. The CDR3 totals 12 residues. CDR3 protein: CASPRDMDEQYF. Written as DNA, the CDR3 is TGTGCCAGCCCCCGGGACATGGACGAGCAGTACTTC.

The V gene is TRBV7-9, the J gene TRBJ2-7, with 14 bases matching TRBD2. Germline V gene sequence: CDR1 SEHNR, CDR2 FQNEAQ (reference sequence). V gave up 8 bases and J gave up 7 bases; unmatched junction bases: 4. The CDR3 is made up of 13 amino acids. This CDR3 reads CASGRTSGREQYF. As DNA, the CDR3 is TGTGCCAGCGGCCGGACTAGCGGGAGGGAGCAGTACTTC.

As to this clone: This sample includes further DNA sequences coding for the same CDR3. The rearrangement joins TRBV9 to TRBJ2-5; 7 bases align to TRBD2. Germline trimming cut 0 bases from V and 5 bases from J; bases unmatched to any gene: 4. The CDR3 has 14 residues. Germline V lookup: CDR1 SGDLS, CDR2 YYNGEE. CDR3 residues: CASSVEGGAETQYF. The CDR3 coding sequence is TGTGCCAGCAGCGTAGAGGGAGGGGCGGAGACCCAGTACTTC.